This record covers a single T cell receptor (beta chain). This specimen comes from a study of blood T cell repertoires in COVID-19. The assay was immunoSEQ multiplex PCR, and TCRdb's table has in-frame clones only and misses some. The sample shows over 200,000 clones, around 87% of them seen only once. This CDR3 spans 14 amino acids. CDR1 and CDR2 from the germline V gene are SGHVS and FQNEAQ. V was clipped by 5 bases and J by 0 bases; unmatched bases: 1. Source material: peripheral blood. This sequence was found in a woman in her fifties or sixties with acute or convalescent COVID-19. The V gene is TRBV7-8, the J gene TRBJ1-5; 7 positions match TRBD1. CDR3 coding DNA: TGTGCCAGCAGCCACAGGGGTAGCAATCAGCCCCAGCATTTT. This gives the protein CASSHRGSNQPQHF.